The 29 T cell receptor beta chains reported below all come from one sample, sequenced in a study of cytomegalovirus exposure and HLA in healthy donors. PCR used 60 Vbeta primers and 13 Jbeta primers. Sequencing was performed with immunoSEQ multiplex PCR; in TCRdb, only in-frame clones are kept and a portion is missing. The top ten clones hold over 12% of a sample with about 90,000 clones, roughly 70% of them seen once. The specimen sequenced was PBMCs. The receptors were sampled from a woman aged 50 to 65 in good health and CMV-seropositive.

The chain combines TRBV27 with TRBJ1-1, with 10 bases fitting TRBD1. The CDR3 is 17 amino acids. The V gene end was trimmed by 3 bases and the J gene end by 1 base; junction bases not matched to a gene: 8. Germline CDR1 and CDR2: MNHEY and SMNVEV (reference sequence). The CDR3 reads CASSFHMTGGQNTEAFF. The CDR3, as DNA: TGTGCCAGCAGTTTTCACATGACAGGGGGCCAGAACACTGAAGCTTTCTTT.

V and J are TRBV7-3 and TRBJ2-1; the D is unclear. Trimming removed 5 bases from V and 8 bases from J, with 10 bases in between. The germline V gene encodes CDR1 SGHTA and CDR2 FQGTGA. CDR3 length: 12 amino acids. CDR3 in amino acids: CASSLVEDEQFF. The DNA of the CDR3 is TGTGCCAGCAGCCTGGTCGAGGATGAGCAGTTCTTC.

For the CDR3, the DNA is TGCGCCAGCAGCTTTGAGGGGGGGCGGCAGCCCCAGCATTTT. It translates to CASSFEGGRQPQHF. The gene calls are TRBV5-1 and TRBJ1-5, with TRBD1 as a possible D gene (6 bases). The germline V gene has CDR1 SGHRS and CDR2 YFSETQ. The germline V and J ends were trimmed by 2 bases and 7 bases, with 13 bases remaining between them. The CDR3 runs to 14 residues. The entire variable domain, with the rest obtained from reference TRBV5-1 and TRBJ1-5, is as follows: KAGVTQTPRYLIKTRGQQVTLSCSPISGHRSVSWYQQTPGQGLQFLFEYFSETQRNKGNFPGRFSGRQFSNSRSEMNVSTLELGDSALYLCASSFEGGRQPQHFGDGTRLSIL.

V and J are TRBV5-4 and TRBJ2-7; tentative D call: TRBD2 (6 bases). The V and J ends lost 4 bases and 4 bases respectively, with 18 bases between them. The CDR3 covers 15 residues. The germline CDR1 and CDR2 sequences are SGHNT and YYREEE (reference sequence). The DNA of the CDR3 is TGTGCCAGCAGCGTAGGGACTTCTCACGCTTACGAGCAGTACTTC. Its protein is CASSVGTSHAYEQYF.

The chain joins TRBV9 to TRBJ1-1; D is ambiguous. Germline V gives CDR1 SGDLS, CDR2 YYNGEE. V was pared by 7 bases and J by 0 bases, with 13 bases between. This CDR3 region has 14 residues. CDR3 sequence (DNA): TGTGCCAGCTCGTCGCGGATAATGAACACTGAAGCTTTCTTT. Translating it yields CASSSRIMNTEAFF.

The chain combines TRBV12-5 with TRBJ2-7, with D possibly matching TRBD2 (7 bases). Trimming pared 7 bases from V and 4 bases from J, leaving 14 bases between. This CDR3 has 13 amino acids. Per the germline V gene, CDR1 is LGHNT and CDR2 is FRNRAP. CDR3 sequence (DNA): TGTGCTAGTGTCTTGGGGGGGCTTTACGAGCAGTACTTC. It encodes CASVLGGLYEQYF.

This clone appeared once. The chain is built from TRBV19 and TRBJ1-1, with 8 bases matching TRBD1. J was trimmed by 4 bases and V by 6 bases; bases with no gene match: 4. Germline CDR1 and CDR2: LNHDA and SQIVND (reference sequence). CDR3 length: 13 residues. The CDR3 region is CASSRGQVTEAFF. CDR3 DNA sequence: TGTGCCAGTAGCAGGGGGCAGGTCACTGAAGCTTTCTTT. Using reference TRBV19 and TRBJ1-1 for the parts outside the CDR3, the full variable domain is DGGITQSPKYLFRKEGQNVTLSCEQNLNHDAMYWYRQDPGQGLRLIYYSQIVNDFQKGDIAEGYSVSREKKESFPLTVTSAQKNPTAFYLCASSRGQVTEAFFGQGTRLTVV.

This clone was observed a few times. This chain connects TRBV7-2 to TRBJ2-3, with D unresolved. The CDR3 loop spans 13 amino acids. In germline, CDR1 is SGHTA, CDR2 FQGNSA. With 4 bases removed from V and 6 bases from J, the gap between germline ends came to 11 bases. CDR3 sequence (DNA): TGTGCCAGCAGCTCACCCCTGGAGGATACGCAGTATTTT. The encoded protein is CASSSPLEDTQYF.

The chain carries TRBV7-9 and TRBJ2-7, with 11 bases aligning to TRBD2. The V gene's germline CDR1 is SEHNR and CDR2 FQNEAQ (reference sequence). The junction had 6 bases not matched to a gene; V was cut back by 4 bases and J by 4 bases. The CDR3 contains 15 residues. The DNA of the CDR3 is TGTGCCAGCAGCTCGACGACTAGCGGGATGTACGAGCAGTACTTC. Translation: CASSSTTSGMYEQYF.

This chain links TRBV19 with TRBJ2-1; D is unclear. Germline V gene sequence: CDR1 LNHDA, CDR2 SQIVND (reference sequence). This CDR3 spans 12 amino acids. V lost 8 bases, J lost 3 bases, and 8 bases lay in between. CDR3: CASALRYNEQFF. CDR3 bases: TGTGCCAGTGCTTTGCGCTACAATGAGCAGTTCTTC.

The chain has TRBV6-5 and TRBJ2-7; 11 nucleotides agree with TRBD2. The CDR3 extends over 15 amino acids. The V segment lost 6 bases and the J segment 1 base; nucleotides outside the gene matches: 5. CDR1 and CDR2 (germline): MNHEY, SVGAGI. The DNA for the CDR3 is TGTGCCAGCAGGCCGCGGACTAGCGGGTCCTACGAGCAGTACTTC. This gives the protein CASRPRTSGSYEQYF.

The CDR3 here is CASKIWGRGGGELFF. CDR3 in DNA: TGTGCCAGCAAGATATGGGGGAGAGGGGGCGGGGAGCTGTTTTTT. The chain has TRBV7-2 and TRBJ2-2, with D possibly TRBD1 on 6 matching bases. The CDR3 loop spans 15 amino acids. Trimming took 7 bases from V and 7 from J, leaving 19 bases between them. Germline V lookup: CDR1 SGHTA, CDR2 FQGNSA.

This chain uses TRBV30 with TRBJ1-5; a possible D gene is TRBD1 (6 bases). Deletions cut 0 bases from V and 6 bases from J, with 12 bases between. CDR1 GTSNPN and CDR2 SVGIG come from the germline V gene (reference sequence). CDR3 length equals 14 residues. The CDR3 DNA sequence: TGTGCCTGGAGTGTCCAGGGGTCGGCTCAGCCCCAGCATTTT. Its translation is CAWSVQGSAQPQHF.

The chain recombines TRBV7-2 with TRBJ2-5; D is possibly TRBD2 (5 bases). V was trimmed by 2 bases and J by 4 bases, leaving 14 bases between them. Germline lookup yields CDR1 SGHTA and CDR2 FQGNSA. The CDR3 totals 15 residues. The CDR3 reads CASSLYGSRGETQYF. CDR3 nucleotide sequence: TGTGCCAGCAGCTTATACGGTTCCCGGGGAGAGACCCAGTACTTC.

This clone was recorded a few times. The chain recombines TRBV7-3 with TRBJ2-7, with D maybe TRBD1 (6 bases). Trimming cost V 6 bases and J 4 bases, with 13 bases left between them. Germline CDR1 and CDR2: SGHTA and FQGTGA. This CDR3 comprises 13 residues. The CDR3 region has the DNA TGTGCCAGCAGTAAAATACAGGGTTACGAGCAGTACTTC. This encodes CASSKIQGYEQYF. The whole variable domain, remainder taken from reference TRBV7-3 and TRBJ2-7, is GAGVSQTPSNKVTEKGKYVELRCDPISGHTALYWYRQSLGQGPEFLIYFQGTGAADDSGLPNDRFFAVRPEGSVSTLKIQRTERGDSAVYLCASSKIQGYEQYFGPGTRLTVT.

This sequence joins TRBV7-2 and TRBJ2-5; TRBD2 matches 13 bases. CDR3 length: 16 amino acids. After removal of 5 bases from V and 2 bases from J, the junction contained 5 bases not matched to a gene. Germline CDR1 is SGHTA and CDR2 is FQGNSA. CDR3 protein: CASSPGLAGAQETQYF. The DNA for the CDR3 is TGTGCCAGCAGCCCTGGACTAGCGGGAGCACAAGAGACCCAGTACTTC.

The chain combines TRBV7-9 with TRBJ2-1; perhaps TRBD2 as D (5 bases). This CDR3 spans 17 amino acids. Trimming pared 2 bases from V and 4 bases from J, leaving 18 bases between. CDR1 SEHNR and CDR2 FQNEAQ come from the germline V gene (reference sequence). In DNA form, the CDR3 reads TGTGCCAGCAGCTTAAAGGGCCCGGGCGGGTCTTACAATGAGCAGTTCTTC. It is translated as CASSLKGPGGSYNEQFF.

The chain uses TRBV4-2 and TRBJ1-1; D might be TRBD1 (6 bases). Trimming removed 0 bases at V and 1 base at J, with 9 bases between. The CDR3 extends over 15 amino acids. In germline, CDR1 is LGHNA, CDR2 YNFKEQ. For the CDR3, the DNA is TGTGCCAGCAGCCAAGAGGGGGCAGGGAACACTGAAGCTTTCTTT. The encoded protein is CASSQEGAGNTEAFF.

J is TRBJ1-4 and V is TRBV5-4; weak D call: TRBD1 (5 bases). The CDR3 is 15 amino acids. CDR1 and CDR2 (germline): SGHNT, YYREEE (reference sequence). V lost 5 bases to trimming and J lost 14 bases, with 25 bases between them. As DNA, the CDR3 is TGTGCCAGCAGTCTGGGTGCTCTGTTAAACAAGGGGCTGTTTTTT. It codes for CASSLGALLNKGLFF.

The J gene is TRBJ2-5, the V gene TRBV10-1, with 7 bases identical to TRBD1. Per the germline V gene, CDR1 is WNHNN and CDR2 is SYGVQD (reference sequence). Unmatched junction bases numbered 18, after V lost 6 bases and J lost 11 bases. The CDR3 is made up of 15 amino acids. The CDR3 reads CASSPLRDSLGEQYF. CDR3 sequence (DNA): TGCGCCAGCAGCCCTCTCCGGGACAGCTTAGGGGAGCAGTACTTC.

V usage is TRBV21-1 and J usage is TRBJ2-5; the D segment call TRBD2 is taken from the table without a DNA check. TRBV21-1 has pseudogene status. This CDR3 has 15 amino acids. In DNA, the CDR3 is TGTGCCAGCAGCAAAGTCGGGGAGAGGTTAGAGACCCAGTACTTC. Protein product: CASSKVGERLETQYF.

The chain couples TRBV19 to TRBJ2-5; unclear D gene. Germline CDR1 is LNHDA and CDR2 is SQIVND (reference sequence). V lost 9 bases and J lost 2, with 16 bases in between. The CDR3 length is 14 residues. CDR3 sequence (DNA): TGTGCCAGGACCGCCGGCGGTAGACAAGAGACCCAGTACTTC. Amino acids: CARTAGGRQETQYF.

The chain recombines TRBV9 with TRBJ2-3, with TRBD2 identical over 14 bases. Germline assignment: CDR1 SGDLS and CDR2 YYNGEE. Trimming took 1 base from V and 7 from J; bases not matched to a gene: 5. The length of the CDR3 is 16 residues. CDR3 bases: TGTGCCAGCAGCGTACAGGGACTAGCGGGAGACAATACGCAGTATTTT. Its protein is CASSVQGLAGDNTQYF.

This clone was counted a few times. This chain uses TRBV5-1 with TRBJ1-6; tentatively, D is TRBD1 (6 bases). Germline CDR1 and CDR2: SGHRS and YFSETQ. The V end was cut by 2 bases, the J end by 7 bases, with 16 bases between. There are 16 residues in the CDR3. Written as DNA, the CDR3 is TGCGCCAGCAGCTTCAGGGGAGACCCCACCAATTCACCCCTCCACTTT. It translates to CASSFRGDPTNSPLHF.

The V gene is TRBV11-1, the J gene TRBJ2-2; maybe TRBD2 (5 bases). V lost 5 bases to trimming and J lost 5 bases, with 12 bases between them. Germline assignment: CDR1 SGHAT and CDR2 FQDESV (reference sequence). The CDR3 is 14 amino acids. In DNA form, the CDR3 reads TGTGCCAGCAGCCTGGGGAGAGGGACCGGGGAGCTGTTTTTT. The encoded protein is CASSLGRGTGELFF.

The CDR3 loop reads CASRGTVDQPQHF. The CDR3 DNA reads TGTGCCAGCAGGGGGACAGTGGATCAGCCCCAGCATTTT. This rearrangement joins TRBV6-1 to TRBJ1-5; TRBD1 agrees at 7 bases. J gave up 5 bases and V 6 bases, and 4 bases lay outside the gene matches. The germline CDR1 and CDR2 sequences are MNHNS and SASEGT. This CDR3 region has 13 residues.

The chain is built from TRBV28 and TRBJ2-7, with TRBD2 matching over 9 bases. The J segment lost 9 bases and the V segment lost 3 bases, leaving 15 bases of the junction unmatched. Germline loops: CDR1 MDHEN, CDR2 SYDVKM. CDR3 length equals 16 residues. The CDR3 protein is CASSFRPSGAAAVQYF. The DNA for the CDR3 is TGTGCCAGCAGTTTCAGGCCTAGCGGGGCAGCCGCGGTGCAGTACTTC.

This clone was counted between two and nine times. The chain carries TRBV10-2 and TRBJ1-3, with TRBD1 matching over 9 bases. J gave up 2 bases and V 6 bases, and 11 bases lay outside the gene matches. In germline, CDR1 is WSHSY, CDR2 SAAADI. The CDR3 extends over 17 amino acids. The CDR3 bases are TGCGCCAGCAGGGACAGGGGACCATCTATTACTGGAAACACCATATATTTT. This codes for CASRDRGPSITGNTIYF.

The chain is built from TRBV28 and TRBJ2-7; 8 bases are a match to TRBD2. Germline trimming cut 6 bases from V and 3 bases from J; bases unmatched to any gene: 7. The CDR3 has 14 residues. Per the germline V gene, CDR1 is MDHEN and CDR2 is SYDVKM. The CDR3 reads CASRSGGRFYEQYF. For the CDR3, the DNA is TGTGCCAGCAGAAGTGGCGGGAGGTTCTACGAGCAGTACTTC.